The source of this T cell receptor beta chain is a study of T cell responses to AZD1222 COVID-19 vaccine. This CDR3 has 14 amino acids. The germline V gene encodes CDR1 SGHVS and CDR2 FNYEAQ. Trimming stripped 7 bases from V and 6 bases from J, with 16 bases between. This clone was counted once. Data came from immunoSEQ multiplex PCR; TCRdb stores just in-frame clones and leaves some out. There are roughly 140,000 clones in the sample; roughly 88% occur only once, and less than 2% lies in the top ten. The sequencing used peripheral blood, collected 28 days after the second AZD1222 dose. This chain links TRBV7-6 with TRBJ1-5, with unresolved D. This receptor was obtained from an adult who received the AZD1222 COVID-19 vaccine. This chain's CDR3 is CASTQAVRVQPQHF. The CDR3 DNA reads as TGTGCCAGCACCCAAGCGGTGAGGGTTCAGCCCCAGCATTTT. The full variable domain, completed using reference TRBV7-6 and TRBJ1-5, is GAGVSQSPRYKVTKRGQDVALRCDPISGHVSLYWYRQALGQGPEFLTYFNYEAQQDKSGLPNDRFSAERPEGSISTLTIQRTEQRDSAMYRCASTQAVRVQPQHFGDGTRLSIL.